Sequencing of this T cell receptor (beta chain) was carried out in a study of T cell responses to AZD1222 COVID-19 vaccine (dated by TCRdb to the early 2020s). About the study as a whole: A total of about 230 trial participants underwent TCR sequencing, of whom roughly 210 received two doses of AZD1222 and 26 received two doses of the MenACWY control vaccine. Trial participants were enrolled into age subgroups of 18-55, 56-69 and 70-plus years, which contained around 150, 29 and 61 TCR-sequenced participants, respectively. What the authors observed across the whole study: Conclusions about previously exposed vaccinees are limited, since just five to seven AZD1222 recipients were seropositive for SARS-CoV-2 at baseline. Participants were mostly white British, with more females than males. The authors suggested clonal diversity may have been underestimated. Because no samples from the day 14 peak response were available, repertoires could be characterized only after the peak T cell response. Epitopes outside the regions mutated in the B.1.351 and B.1.1.7 variants were reportedly recognized by nearly half of the unique spike-specific TCRs. CD4 TCRs associated with the vaccine covered the entire spike protein, and the dominant responses were in regions 160-218 and 743-854. Spike-specific TCR breadth and depth rose significantly after two AZD1222 doses compared with day 0 and with MenACWY recipients. The 56-69-year group was small, and its depth increase did not reach significance, likely because of low power.

The CDR3 regions of human TCRbeta chains were analyzed by immunosequencing. The original methods were these. Repertoire TCRs were matched against a reference library of SARS-CoV-2-specific TCRs generated with the MIRA antigen-specificity platform. Breadth was defined as the fraction of unique TCRs that were SARS-CoV-2-associated, and depth was defined as the fraction of total T cells that were SARS-CoV-2-associated. Using the MIRA data, each spike-specific TCR was mapped to the spike region that the TCR reacts to and placed in a CD4 or CD8 class. Log10-transformed breadth and depth values were compared by one-way ANOVA with Sidak's multiple comparisons tests. This is the immuneACCESS table as TCRdb keeps it, with only in-frame sequences that have V and J called. A part of the clones is gone; compared with another copy, unresolved V genes explain less than half, and the rest is unexplained. V and J calls plus clone size are reproduced from that table; the DNA served to infer D and trimming. This sample has around 130,000 clones in its table, and approximately 90% of those were observed once. Together, the top ten hold under 4.5% of the sample.

Read against the paper, the sample's time point label means: about 28 days (+/-7) after the second vaccine dose. This sample's treatment or condition label indicates: meningococcal conjugate vaccine given as trial control. Vaccinee samples were obtained from the UK trials COV001 and COV002, which included a single-blind randomized controlled phase 2/3 trial of AZD1222 (ChAdOx1 nCoV-19) in healthy adults. For TCRbeta chain sequencing, PBMC samples from trial participants were taken at day 0 and at day 28 after the second dose. CDR1 SQVTM and CDR2 ANQGSEA are derived from the germline V gene. After removal of 0 bases from V and 17 bases from J, the junction retains 7 bases not matched to a gene. CDR3 length: 13 amino acids, cysteine to phenylalanine. Just the 39-base CDR3 DNA is kept, in frame starting at base 1. Points on this clone: What this receptor recognizes is not known. Base-call qualities are not available, and no considerably larger clone is one nucleotide away.

This specimen was peripheral blood, taken 28 days after the second dose of the MenACWY control vaccine. The sequence joins TRBV29-1 to TRBJ1-4; the junction holds 12 bases that match TRBD1. This sequence was found in an adult who received the MenACWY meningococcal vaccine as a control. The nucleotides are TGCAGCGTTGAAGAAGGGACAGGGGGCTCTCCTTTTTTT. Translated, it gives CSVEEGTGGSPFF.